This TCR beta chain is from a study of T cells after yellow fever vaccination. One entry per CDR3 protein, called by TCRdb with MiXCR from the 5' RACE reads. This repertoire shows some 390,000 distinct CDR3 sequences, roughly 6.2% found once; its top ten account for 15%. This clonotype has a handful of counts. Its specificity is unknown. Findings and caveats of the study: The booster saw the reappearance of most primary-vaccination clones (more than 95% CD4, less than 90% CD8).

The receptor comes from a man aged 25-45 years who received the YFV17D yellow fever vaccine. Here the sequenced sample was PBMCs, taken 5 days after the yellow fever booster vaccination.

CDR3 DNA: TGCGCCAGCAGCCTCCAATCGCTCGGGCTACCGAACACCGGGGAGCTGTTTTTT. Translating it yields CASSLQSLGLPNTGELFF. This rearrangement joins TRBV4-1 to TRBJ2-2; D gene unclear. CDR1 is MGHRA and CDR2 is YSYEKL in the germline V gene. CDR3 length: 18 residues. V dropped 4 bases and J dropped 0 bases, with 18 bases sitting between them.